This TCR beta chain emerged from a study of CD8+CD57+ T cells in acquired aplastic anemia. In the study overall: Sorted CD4+ and CD8+ cell DNA averaged about 3 ug. Among healthy donors, CD4+ cells averaged roughly 9.8 million reads. Study-level findings and limits: In CD8+ cells, Simpson's diversity showed no significant difference between patients and controls. Common to patients and controls were twenty-nine CD8+ CDR3 sequences.

The CDR3 contains 16 residues. Trimming at V came to 5 bases and at J to 7 bases, leaving 14 bases not matched to a gene. Turning to this clonotype: Its matching antigen is unknown.

Using genomic DNA as the template, TCR beta VDJ and CDR3 profiling was carried out. A single record per CDR3 protein comes from TCRdb applying MiXCR to the reads. The sample contains hundreds of thousands of distinct CDR3 sequences, 55% to 70% of which appear only once. The specimen was sorted CD4+, CD8+, or CD8+CD57+ T cells (not recorded which) from PBMCs. This sequence joins TRBV12-3 or TRBV12-4 and TRBJ2-7; the match to TRBD1 covers 10 bases. The sequence derives from a human donor in good health, serving as a control. The CDR3 DNA follows: TGTGCCAGCAGTCCACCACCCGGGACAGGGGTTATGGAGCAGTACTTC. Amino acid sequence: CASSPPPGTGVMEQYF.